Reported below is one T cell receptor (beta chain). Germline V lookup: CDR1 SGHNT, CDR2 YYREEE (reference sequence). V was shortened by 4 bases and J by 7 bases, with 6 bases between the two germline ends. The CDR3 runs 11 residues. The repertoire was sequenced with immunoSEQ multiplex PCR; TCRdb's copy has only in-frame clones and lacks some. The sample consists of about 120,000 clones, roughly nine tenths of them appearing once. This entry belongs to a study of T cell responses to AZD1222 COVID-19 vaccine. This chain links TRBV5-4 with TRBJ2-1; no firm D call. The origin of this receptor is an adult in good health. The material was peripheral blood, obtained on day 0 of AZD1222 vaccination. CDR3 amino acids: CASSALNEQFF. CDR3 bases: TGTGCCAGCAGCGCGCTAAATGAGCAGTTCTTC.